The 11 T cell receptor beta chains below all came from one sample that was sequenced in a study of T cells in Graves' hyperthyroidism and ophthalmopathy. Amplification of TCR beta CDR3 regions used RNA as the template. The primer set for the first-round RT-PCR of the TCR CDR3 was HTBI. TCRdb passed the multiplex PCR reads through MiXCR, listing each CDR3 protein once. The sample records more than 300,000 distinct CDR3 sequences, roughly 18% being singletons. Sample: blood. The source is a man younger than 35 with Graves' ophthalmopathy.

Only a few counts were recorded for this clonotype. This may be a read error, as it is one base from a much larger clone. This chain uses TRBV28 with TRBJ1-2, with D unresolved. Germline CDR1 MDHEN, CDR2 SYDVKM. The CDR3 totals 13 residues. The CDR3 reads CAGSPVLNYGYTF. DNA for the CDR3: TGTGCCGGCAGTCCAGTGCTGAACTATGGCTACACCTTC.

At least ten counts were recorded for this clonotype. The rearrangement joins TRBV2 to TRBJ2-2; no clear D. The CDR3 length is 17 residues. Germline CDR1 reads SNHLY; CDR2 reads FYNNEI. The V gene lost 5 bases and the J gene lost 0 bases, with 16 bases spanning the gap. The chain's CDR3 is CASSRRVAGANTGELFF. DNA for the CDR3: TGTGCCAGCAGTAGAAGGGTGGCAGGCGCGAACACCGGGGAGCTGTTTTTT.

This clonotype was counted ten times or more. V and J are TRBV11-2 and TRBJ1-3; D gene unclear. Trimming cost V 6 bases and J 4 bases, with 10 bases left between them. This CDR3 is 13 amino acids long. Germline V lookup: CDR1 SGHAT, CDR2 FQNNGV. CDR3 nucleotide sequence: TGTGCCAGCAGTGCTGGCCGGGGAAACACCATATATTTT. Translated, it gives CASSAGRGNTIYF. The whole variable domain, remainder taken from reference TRBV11-2 and TRBJ1-3, is EAGVAQSPRYKIIEKRQSVAFWCNPISGHATLYWYQQILGQGPKLLIQFQNNGVVDDSQLPKDRFSAERLKGVDSTLKIQPAKLEDSAVYLCASSAGRGNTIYFGEGSWLTVV.

This clonotype has a handful of counts. The chain has TRBV12-5 and TRBJ1-4; D remains ambiguous. Germline CDR1 reads LGHNT; CDR2 reads FRNRAP. Trimming removed 3 bases at V and 5 bases at J, with 19 bases between. The CDR3 is made up of 17 amino acids. CDR3 sequence reads: CASGFDSVGHPNEKLFF. CDR3 nucleotides: TGTGCTAGTGGTTTCGACTCCGTTGGGCACCCGAATGAAAAACTGTTTTTT.

This clonotype was observed a handful of times. The J gene is TRBJ1-5, the V gene TRBV10-3; weak D call: TRBD1 (5 bases). Trimming stripped 3 bases from V and 0 bases from J, with 6 bases between. This CDR3 contains 14 residues. Germline CDR1 reads ENHRY; CDR2 reads SYGVKD. The CDR3 DNA sequence: TGTGCCATCAGTGACAGGGATAGCAATCAGCCCCAGCATTTT. Its protein is CAISDRDSNQPQHF.

This clonotype has at least ten counts. The gene calls are TRBV5-1 and TRBJ2-1; D might be TRBD1 (6 bases). V was trimmed by 4 bases and J by 7 bases, leaving 18 bases between them. Germline CDR1 is SGHRS and CDR2 is YFSETQ. There are 15 residues in the CDR3. The chain's CDR3 is CASSQGSWILNEQFF. The CDR3 DNA follows: TGCGCCAGCAGCCAGGGGTCGTGGATACTTAATGAGCAGTTCTTC.

This clonotype was detected a few times. The gene calls are TRBV15 and TRBJ2-2; TRBD2 is a possible D gene (5 bases). Trimming pared 5 bases from V and 8 bases from J, leaving 15 bases between. This CDR3 contains 14 residues. Germline CDR1 reads LNHNV; CDR2 reads YYDKDF (reference sequence). CDR3 amino acids: CATSRRGFQGELFF. CDR3 sequence (DNA): TGTGCCACCAGCCGCCGGGGTTTCCAGGGGGAGCTGTTTTTT.

The table lists this clonotype with many counts. This chain connects TRBV2 to TRBJ2-3; tentative D call: TRBD2 (6 bases). CDR1 is SNHLY, CDR2 FYNNEI, per germline. The CDR3 spans 16 residues. The V end lost 2 bases, the J end lost 2 bases, and 14 bases lay between the germline ends. The CDR3 region has the DNA TGTGCCAGCAGTGAATCGGGCGGGGAGAACACAGATACGCAGTATTTT. Translated, it gives CASSESGGENTDTQYF.

The CDR3 nucleotides read TGTGCCAGCAGTTACCTCAACTCTGGAAACACCATATATTTT. Encoded protein: CASSYLNSGNTIYF. The chain is built from TRBV6-9 and TRBJ1-3; D gene ambiguous. Germline CDR1 and CDR2: MNHGY and SVAAGI. The CDR3 is 14 amino acids. V lost 3 bases to trimming and J lost 0 bases, with 6 bases between them.

This clonotype was found a few times. The genes are TRBV6-1 and TRBJ2-2; D uncertain. The germline V gene encodes CDR1 MNHNS and CDR2 SASEGT. Trimming removed 6 bases at V and 7 bases at J, with 9 bases between. The CDR3 is made up of 12 amino acids. The CDR3 loop reads CASSHSLGELFF. The DNA of the CDR3 is TGTGCCAGCAGCCACAGTCTCGGGGAGCTGTTTTTT.

This clonotype was observed many times. The chain is built from TRBV7-9 and TRBJ1-1; TRBD1 agrees at 12 bases. Germline V gives CDR1 SEHNR, CDR2 FQNEAQ (reference sequence). There are 17 residues in the CDR3. Germline trimming cut 1 base from V and 1 base from J; bases unmatched to any gene: 4. The CDR3 here is CASSLVGQGASNTEAFF. The CDR3 DNA is TGTGCCAGCAGCTTAGTGGGACAGGGGGCCTCGAACACTGAAGCTTTCTTT.